Sequencing of this T cell receptor beta chain was carried out in a study of breast tumors, draining lymph nodes, adjacent tissues. Study results and limitations: Luminal-like breast cancer showed significantly higher tumor–nontumor repertoire similarity than basal-like. Tumor TCR diversity was below lymph nodes but above nontumor tissue. Most tumor T cells seemingly derive from lymph node, then expand in tumor. Tumor T cell lymph node origin was a supported hypothesis, not proven.

Ten or more counts support this clonotype. Its antigen is as yet unknown. Via MiXCR, TCRdb re-called the multiplex PCR reads, giving one row per CDR3 protein. The sample includes tens of thousands of distinct CDR3 sequences, about 21% of them seen just once. Germline-derived CDR1 and CDR2 are KGHSH and LQKENI. This CDR3 is built from 14 residues. Trimming cost V 1 base and J 1 base, with 8 bases left between them. The gene calls are TRBV18 and TRBJ2-7; no reliable D call. The clonotype originates from a female donor with breast cancer. Some clones in this sample may be carry-over from other donors' samples. The sample taken for sequencing was breast tumor tissue. The CDR3 is CASSPLNSSYEQYF. CDR3 coding DNA: TGTGCCAGCTCACCACTGAACAGTTCCTACGAGCAGTACTTC.